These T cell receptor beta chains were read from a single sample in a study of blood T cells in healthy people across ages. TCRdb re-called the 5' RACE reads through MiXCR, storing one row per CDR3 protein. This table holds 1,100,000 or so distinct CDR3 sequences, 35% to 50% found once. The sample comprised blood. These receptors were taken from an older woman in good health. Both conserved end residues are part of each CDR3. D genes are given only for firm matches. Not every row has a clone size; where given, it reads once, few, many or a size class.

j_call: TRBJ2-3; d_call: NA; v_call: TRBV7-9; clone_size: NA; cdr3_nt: TGTGCCAGCAGCTCCCTCGGGGGCTGGACAGATACGCAGTATTTT; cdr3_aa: CASSSLGGWTDTQYF
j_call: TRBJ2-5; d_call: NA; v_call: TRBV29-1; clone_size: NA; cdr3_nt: TGCAGCGTGCCCGCTGGGGAGACCCAGTACTTC; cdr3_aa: CSVPAGETQYF
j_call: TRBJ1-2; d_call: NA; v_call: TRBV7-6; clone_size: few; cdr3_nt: TGTGCCAGCAGCGCAGGGGAGGGGGGGATGAGCTACACCTTC; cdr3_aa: CASSAGEGGMSYTF
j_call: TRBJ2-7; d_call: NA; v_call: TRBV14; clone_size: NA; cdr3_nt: TGTGCCAGCAGCCAAGGGCTAGGGGGCGAGCAGTACTTC; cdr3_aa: CASSQGLGGEQYF
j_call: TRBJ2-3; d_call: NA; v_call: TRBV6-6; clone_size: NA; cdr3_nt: TGTGCCAGCAGCACCCACAGGGTTGCGCAGTATTTT; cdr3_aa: CASSTHRVAQYF
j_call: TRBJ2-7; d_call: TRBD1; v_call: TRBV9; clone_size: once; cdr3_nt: TGTGCCAGCAGCTCGGACGGACAGGGCCCCTACGAGCAGTACTTC; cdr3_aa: CASSSDGQGPYEQYF
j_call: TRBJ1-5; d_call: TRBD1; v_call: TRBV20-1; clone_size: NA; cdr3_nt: TGCAGTGCTAGAAGTCCCGGGACAGGGAATCAGCCCCAGCATTTT; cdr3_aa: CSARSPGTGNQPQHF
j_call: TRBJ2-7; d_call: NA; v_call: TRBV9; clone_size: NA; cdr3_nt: TGTGCCAGCAGCGCCAGCCGGCGGCTCTACAATGAGCAGTACTTC; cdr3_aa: CASSASRRLYNEQYF
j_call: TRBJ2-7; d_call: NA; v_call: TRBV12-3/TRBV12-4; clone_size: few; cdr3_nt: TGTGCCAGCAGTTTCGGTCAGGGTCGCTACGAGCAGTACTTC; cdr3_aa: CASSFGQGRYEQYF
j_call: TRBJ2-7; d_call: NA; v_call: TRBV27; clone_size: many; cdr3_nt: TGTGCCAGCAGTTTGAACGGCTACTACGAGCAGTACTTC; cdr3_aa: CASSLNGYYEQYF
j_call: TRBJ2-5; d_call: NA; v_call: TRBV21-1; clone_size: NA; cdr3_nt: TGTGCCAGTGATGACAGGGACCCTTCCATTTATCAAGAGACCCAGTACTTC; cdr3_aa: CASDDRDPSIYQETQYF
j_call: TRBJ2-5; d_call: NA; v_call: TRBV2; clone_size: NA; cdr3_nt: TGTGCCAGCAGAGATGGGACACCAGAAGAGACCCAGTACTTC; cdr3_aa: CASRDGTPEETQYF